Given below is one T cell receptor beta chain in context. This entry belongs to a study of blood T cell repertoires in COVID-19. Study background: From T cells, B-cell-depleted T cells, or PBMCs came the material, which was cDNA or gDNA.

CDR3 length: 12 residues. V lost 6 bases, J lost 11 bases, and 16 bases lay in between. Germline V lookup: CDR1 MNHEY, CDR2 SVGAGI. Methods used by the authors: Cell counts per sample came from amplifying reference gene primers. Only in-frame clones appear in the TCRdb table, and some are missing; sequencing was by immunoSEQ multiplex PCR. V and J calls and clone size follow that table, whereas D and trimming were derived from the DNA. The data show 120,000 or so clones, around 82% seen once. Sequenced sample: peripheral blood. The receptor's source is a woman aged 60 to 75 with acute or convalescent COVID-19. This chain joins TRBV6-5 and TRBJ1-1, with TRBD1 as a possible D gene (6 bases). As DNA, the CDR3 is TGTGCCAGCAGCCAGACAGGCCGCGGGGCTTTCTTT. Amino acids: CASSQTGRGAFF.